The clone carrying this T cell receptor beta chain was counted once. This CDR3 has 15 amino acids. Germline values: CDR1 LGHNT, CDR2 FRNRAP. With 5 bases clipped from V and 5 bases from J, the junction kept 8 bases outside the gene matches. Original analysis: Reference gene primer amplification yielded estimated nucleated cell counts. Repertoires were generated with immunoSEQ multiplex PCR, while TCRdb's copy carries only in-frame clones and drops some. V and J calls and clone size are as listed in that table; D and trimming were resolved from the DNA. The table lists over 60,000 clones, about 88% of them singletons. This entry belongs to a study of blood T cell repertoires in COVID-19. Looking at the study overall: Acute-phase and convalescent COVID-19 samples originated in the United States, Italy and Spain. PBMCs, B-cell-depleted T cells, or T cells provided the cDNA or gDNA that made up the material.

The genes are TRBV12-5 and TRBJ2-7; 11 positions match TRBD2. This sequence originates from a woman between 45 and 65 years old with active COVID-19. The source material was peripheral blood. In nucleotides, the CDR3 is TGTGCTAGTGGTCCCCCACTAGCGGGAGTTCACGAGCAGTACTTC. As protein: CASGPPLAGVHEQYF.